This T cell receptor beta chain originates from a study of cytomegalovirus exposure and HLA in healthy donors. The study ran its PCR with 60 Vbeta and 13 Jbeta primers. Clones were read by immunoSEQ multiplex PCR, and TCRdb kept only the in-frame ones, dropping some. This sample has about 150,000 clones, with about 77% found just once. Trimming shortened V by 0 bases and J by 10 bases, and 13 bases separated the two germline ends. CDR3 length: 13 amino acids. Germline assignment: CDR1 SGHRS and CDR2 YFSETQ. Sequencing input: PBMCs. V gene TRBV5-1 combines with J gene TRBJ1-1; D is perhaps TRBD1 (6 bases). The clonotype was recovered from a male donor in good health and CMV-seronegative. The CDR3, as DNA: TGCGCCAGCAGCTTGGCCTCAGGGGACGGAGCTTTCTTT. Translation: CASSLASGDGAFF.